Listed here are 12 T cell receptor beta chains from one sample, sequenced in a study of identical twins. TCRdb reprocessed the 5' RACE reads via MiXCR and lists one record per CDR3 protein. The table shows around 490,000 distinct CDR3 sequences, with roughly 15% occurring only once. The data were also submitted as part of a second study, on yellow fever vaccine responses in identical twins.

Source material: CD4+ T cells sorted from blood. The receptors were sampled from a woman between 18 and 29 years old in good health.

This clonotype was counted at least ten times. The chain links TRBV4-2 to TRBJ1-5, with 7 bases fitting TRBD1. The CDR3 contains 15 residues. CDR1 is LGHNA, CDR2 YNFKEQ, per germline. J was trimmed by 5 bases and V by 0 bases; bases with no gene match: 4. The CDR3 DNA reads as TGTGCCAGCAGCCAAGACAGGGGGAATTATCAGCCCCAGCATTTT. It encodes CASSQDRGNYQPQHF.

This sequence joins TRBV20-1 and TRBJ1-2, with a possible D match to TRBD1 (5 bases). Germline V gene lookup returns CDR1 DFQATT and CDR2 SNEGSKA (reference sequence). Trimming shortened V by 3 bases and J by 7 bases, and 9 bases separated the two germline ends. This CDR3 spans 11 amino acids. The DNA of the CDR3 is TGCAGTGCTAGCTGGGGGACTGGCTACACCTTC. It is translated as CSASWGTGYTF.

The chain's CDR3 is CASSLAPQQFF. The CDR3 DNA reads TGTGCCAGCAGCTTAGCTCCACAGCAGTTCTTC. This chain connects TRBV7-9 to TRBJ2-1; D is ambiguous. Trimming shortened V by 0 bases and J by 11 bases, and 5 bases separated the two germline ends. This CDR3 region has 11 residues. Germline V gene lookup returns CDR1 SEHNR and CDR2 FQNEAQ (reference sequence).

There are many counts of this clonotype. The V gene is TRBV12-3 or TRBV12-4, the J gene TRBJ2-7; D uncertain. The CDR3 sequence is 12 residues long. The V gene lost 4 bases and the J gene lost 2 bases, with 6 bases spanning the gap. DNA for the CDR3: TGTGCCAGCAGTTCCCCTACCTACGAGCAGTACTTC. It specifies CASSSPTYEQYF.

This clonotype was seen a handful of times. The chain employs TRBV27 and TRBJ2-7; D is possibly TRBD1 or TRBD2 (5 bases each). This CDR3 spans 13 amino acids. The V gene's germline CDR1 is MNHEY and CDR2 SMNVEV (reference sequence). Trimming took off 8 bases at V and 6 bases at J, with 17 bases between the two ends. Written as DNA, the CDR3 is TGTGCCAGCGGGGGATCTGATTTGCGCGAGCAGTACGTC. It translates to CASGGSDLREQYV.

This clonotype was found a few times. This sequence joins TRBV5-1 and TRBJ2-3, with TRBD2 identical over 11 bases. Germline-derived CDR1 and CDR2 are SGHRS and YFSETQ. The CDR3 is 16 amino acids. V shed 4 bases, J shed 4 bases, and the junction held 8 bases outside the gene matches. The CDR3 loop reads CASSRTSGSPPDTQYF. In DNA form, the CDR3 reads TGCGCCAGCAGCCGTACTAGCGGGAGCCCCCCAGATACGCAGTATTTT. The whole variable domain, filled in from reference TRBV5-1 and TRBJ2-3, reads KAGVTQTPRYLIKTRGQQVTLSCSPISGHRSVSWYQQTPGQGLQFLFEYFSETQRNKGNFPGRFSGRQFSNSRSEMNVSTLELGDSALYLCASSRTSGSPPDTQYFGPGTRLTVL.

This clonotype was found a few times. V gene TRBV7-2 combines with J gene TRBJ2-3, with 10 positions matching TRBD2. The CDR3 runs 16 residues. Germline V gene sequence: CDR1 SGHTA, CDR2 FQGNSA. V was pared by 6 bases and J by 4 bases, with 10 bases of the junction left unmatched. CDR3 residues: CASSPSSGGAADTQYF. Written as DNA, the CDR3 is TGTGCCAGCAGTCCATCCAGCGGGGGGGCAGCAGATACGCAGTATTTT.

A few counts support this clonotype. The chain employs TRBV9 and TRBJ1-1; maybe TRBD1 (5 bases). V was pared by 4 bases and J by 4 bases, with 11 bases between. Germline CDR1 and CDR2: SGDLS and YYNGEE. The CDR3 is 13 residues long. This CDR3 is CASSLGTSTEAFF. The CDR3 DNA follows: TGTGCCAGCAGCCTCGGGACTTCCACTGAAGCTTTCTTT. Complete variable domain (other parts from reference TRBV9 and TRBJ1-1): DSGVTQTPKHLITATGQRVTLRCSPRSGDLSVYWYQQSLDQGLQFLIQYYNGEERAKGNILERFSAQQFPDLHSELNLSSLELGDSALYFCASSLGTSTEAFFGQGTRLTVV.

This clonotype was seen repeatedly, ten times or more. The V and J genes are TRBV15 and TRBJ2-2; tentative D call: TRBD2 (5 bases). This CDR3 has 15 amino acids. The germline CDR1 and CDR2 sequences are LNHNV and YYDKDF (reference sequence). Trimming shortened V by 2 bases and J by 1 base, and 8 bases separated the two germline ends. The CDR3 DNA is TGTGCCACCAGCAGAATTAGCGAGAACACCGGGGAGCTGTTTTTT. Its protein product is CATSRISENTGELFF.

The V gene is TRBV7-2, the J gene TRBJ2-1; no clear D. Trimming removed 3 bases at V and 3 bases at J, with 9 bases between. The CDR3 is made up of 14 amino acids. CDR1 and CDR2 (germline): SGHTA, FQGNSA. CDR3 in DNA: TGTGCCAGCAGCTTGGACGGAAACTACAATGAGCAGTTCTTC. As protein: CASSLDGNYNEQFF.

This clonotype came up many times. The genes are TRBV11-2 and TRBJ1-1, with TRBD1 as a possible D gene (5 bases). V dropped 5 bases and J dropped 1 base, with 8 bases sitting between them. Germline CDR1 reads SGHAT; CDR2 reads FQNNGV. The CDR3 loop spans 13 amino acids. Here the CDR3 DNA reads TGTGCCAGCAGCATGGGGCCGAACACTGAAGCTTTCTTT. The encoded protein is CASSMGPNTEAFF.

The chain joins TRBV3-1 to TRBJ1-4, with D maybe TRBD1 (5 bases). This CDR3 has 11 amino acids. Germline CDR1 and CDR2: LGHDT and YNNKEL (reference sequence). The CDR3 nucleotides read TGTGCGTCACAGGAAAATGAAAAACTGTTTTTT. It encodes CASQENEKLFF.